The clone carrying this T cell receptor (beta chain) was seen many times. Germline V lookup: CDR1 DFQATT, CDR2 SNEGSKA (reference sequence). The CDR3 spans 15 residues. J lost 4 bases, V lost 0 bases, and 5 bases had no gene match. These data originate in a study of T cells after yellow fever vaccination. MiXCR, run by TCRdb on the 5' RACE reads, gives a single entry per CDR3 protein. The table has more than 120,000 distinct CDR3 sequences, 7% to 9% seen once; the top ten hold 0.73%. The J gene is TRBJ2-5, the V gene TRBV20-1; 10 bases line up with TRBD2. The material sequenced was CD4+ T cells sorted from PBMCs, taken 5 days after the yellow fever booster vaccination. The clonotype comes from a man aged 25-45 years who received the YFV17D yellow fever vaccine. CDR3 DNA sequence: TGCAGTGCTAGAGATCTAGCGGGAGATGGAGAGACCCAGTACTTC. Translated: CSARDLAGDGETQYF.